Below are 27 T cell receptor beta chains sequenced from a single sample in a study of blood T cell repertoires in COVID-19. Profiling relied on immunoSEQ multiplex PCR, and the TCRdb table lists in-frame clones only, not all of them. This repertoire shows under 150,000 clones, 85% to 90% found once; its top ten account for approximately 8.1%. The sequenced sample was peripheral blood. Receptor source: a man aged 50 to 59 with acute or convalescent COVID-19.

V is TRBV5-4 and J is TRBJ1-2; the D gene is possibly TRBD1 (5 bases). V dropped 4 bases and J dropped 3 bases, with 16 bases sitting between them. This CDR3 has 15 residues. Looked up from germline, CDR1 is SGHNT and CDR2 is YYREEE (reference sequence). The CDR3 nucleotides read TGTGCCAGCAGCAACCCGGGAGGGGTGGACTATGGCTACACCTTC. Protein: CASSNPGGVDYGYTF.

This clone is a singleton in its sample. This rearrangement joins TRBV27 to TRBJ1-5; D is perhaps TRBD1 (6 bases). V lost 5 bases, J lost 4 bases, and 21 bases lay in between. Germline lookup yields CDR1 MNHEY and CDR2 SMNVEV (reference sequence). The CDR3 sequence is 17 residues long. This CDR3 reads CASSPQGRGDGNQPQHF. The CDR3, as DNA: TGTGCCAGCAGTCCGCAGGGGAGGGGGGATGGAAATCAGCCCCAGCATTTT.

V and J are TRBV3-1 (or the pseudogene TRBV3-2) and TRBJ1-6; D is possibly TRBD1 (6 bases). The CDR3 loop spans 15 amino acids. Germline V gene sequence: CDR1 LGHDT, CDR2 YNNKEL (reference sequence). V dropped 4 bases and J dropped 6 bases, with 13 bases sitting between them. CDR3 in DNA: TGTGCCAGCAGCCTGGGGGCACCCCCTAATTCACCCCTCCACTTT. It specifies CASSLGAPPNSPLHF.

The CDR3 DNA sequence: TGTGCCAGCAGGACCGGGACTAGCAGCACAGATACGCAGTATTTT. Amino acids: CASRTGTSSTDTQYF. The V and J genes are TRBV9 and TRBJ2-3, with 9 bases matching TRBD2. V lost 5 bases, J lost 0 bases, and 4 bases stayed unmatched. The germline gives CDR1 SGDLS, CDR2 YYNGEE. The CDR3 length is 15 residues.

This clone is a singleton in its sample. V is TRBV9 and J is TRBJ1-6; D is unresolved. CDR3 length: 15 amino acids. CDR1 and CDR2 from the germline V gene are SGDLS and YYNGEE. The V end was cut by 3 bases, the J end by 6 bases, with 13 bases between. As DNA, the CDR3 is TGTGCCAGCAGCGCCGCAGGAATTCGTAATTCACCCCTCCACTTT. Its protein product is CASSAAGIRNSPLHF. The variable domain in full, with the rest retrieved from reference TRBV9 and TRBJ1-6, is DSGVTQTPKHLITATGQRVTLRCSPRSGDLSVYWYQQSLDQGLQFLIQYYNGEERAKGNILERFSAQQFPDLHSELNLSSLELGDSALYFCASSAAGIRNSPLHFGNGTRLTVT.

This clone showed up just once. The V and J genes are TRBV27 and TRBJ2-1, with 11 bases aligning to TRBD2. The CDR3 runs 15 residues. V lost 2 bases and J lost 3; bases outside the gene matches: 0. Per the germline V gene, CDR1 is MNHEY and CDR2 is SMNVEV (reference sequence). CDR3 sequence reads: CASSLGLAGYNEQFF. The CDR3 nucleotides read TGTGCCAGCAGTTTAGGACTAGCGGGCTACAATGAGCAGTTCTTC.

V and J are TRBV9 and TRBJ2-1, with D possibly TRBD2 on 5 matching bases. CDR1 is SGDLS and CDR2 is YYNGEE in the germline V gene. The V and J ends lost 4 bases and 10 bases respectively, with 18 bases between them. The CDR3 runs to 14 residues. DNA of the CDR3: TGTGCCAGCAGCCCCCATGTGGGGAGTAGCGAGCAGTTCTTC. Protein: CASSPHVGSSEQFF.

This chain connects TRBV7-8 to TRBJ2-1; unclear D gene. V was pared by 3 bases and J by 6 bases, with 12 bases between. The length of the CDR3 is 14 residues. Germline V gene sequence: CDR1 SGHVS, CDR2 FQNEAQ. CDR3 in DNA: TGTGCCAGCAGCTTCCTCTCGGTGGTCAATGAGCAGTTCTTC. Its protein product is CASSFLSVVNEQFF.

The V and J genes are TRBV5-4 and TRBJ2-5, with TRBD1 matching over 7 bases. The V gene end was trimmed by 3 bases and the J gene end by 5 bases; junction bases not matched to a gene: 10. Germline CDR1 reads SGHNT; CDR2 reads YYREEE (reference sequence). CDR3 length: 15 amino acids. The DNA for the CDR3 is TGTGCCAGCAGCTCCGAATGGACAGGCCTGGAGACCCAGTACTTC. Its translation is CASSSEWTGLETQYF.

The chain employs TRBV10-3 and TRBJ2-7; 11 positions agree with TRBD2. The CDR3 covers 15 residues. Germline V gives CDR1 ENHRY, CDR2 SYGVKD. Trimming took 2 bases from V and 5 from J; bases not matched to a gene: 5. The DNA for the CDR3 is TGTGCCATCAGTGAGGGAACTAGCGGGAGCGACGAGCAGTACTTC. Protein product: CAISEGTSGSDEQYF.

This clone has just one count. This sequence joins TRBV5-1 and TRBJ2-7, with a tentative D call TRBD1 (6 bases). CDR1 and CDR2 (germline): SGHRS, YFSETQ. The CDR3 totals 15 residues. The V gene lost 4 bases and the J gene lost 1 base, with 15 bases spanning the gap. The DNA of the CDR3 is TGCGCCAGCAGCACCGAGACAGGTTCATCCTACGAGCAGTACTTC. Translating gives CASSTETGSSYEQYF.

The V gene is TRBV25-1, the J gene TRBJ2-3, with a possible D match to TRBD1 (6 bases). Germline V CDR1 and CDR2: MGHDK, SYGVNS. The V and J ends lost 6 bases and 3 bases respectively, with 13 bases between them. The CDR3 totals 14 residues. CDR3 in amino acids: CASRTGSPTDTQYF. CDR3 DNA: TGTGCCAGCAGAACAGGGAGCCCTACAGATACGCAGTATTTT.

Here the CDR3 DNA reads TGTGCCAGCAGCCTCGGTTCTCTAGCGGGAAACTACAATGAGCAGTTCTTC. It specifies CASSLGSLAGNYNEQFF. The chain links TRBV11-3 to TRBJ2-1; TRBD2 agrees at 9 bases. Germline V gene data show CDR1 as SGHNT and CDR2 as YENEEA. The CDR3 has 17 residues. The V segment lost 5 bases and the J segment 3 bases; nucleotides outside the gene matches: 11.

The chain uses TRBV28 and TRBJ2-4; 7 bases align to TRBD1. This CDR3 is 16 amino acids long. Losses at the gene ends were 8 bases for V and 0 bases for J; bases not matched to a gene: 10. CDR1 is MDHEN and CDR2 is SYDVKM in the germline V gene. The CDR3 is CASGEGAGLAKNIQYF. The CDR3 DNA reads as TGTGCCAGCGGAGAGGGGGCGGGCCTAGCCAAAAACATTCAGTACTTC.

V is TRBV2 and J is TRBJ1-1, with 9 positions matching TRBD1. CDR1 and CDR2 (germline): SNHLY, FYNNEI. CDR3 size: 14 residues. J gave up 6 bases and V 6 bases, and 8 bases lay outside the gene matches. The CDR3 loop is CASSAEDRGAEAFF. The CDR3 DNA reads TGTGCCAGCAGCGCCGAGGACAGGGGAGCTGAAGCTTTCTTT.

This clone was seen a handful of times. The chain links TRBV19 to TRBJ1-2; TRBD1 matches at 8 bases. CDR3 length: 15 residues. J lost 3 bases, V lost 7 bases, and 10 bases had no gene match. Germline values: CDR1 LNHDA, CDR2 SQIVND (reference sequence). The CDR3 DNA sequence: TGTGCCAGTAAGGTGTCCGGACAGGGACACTATGGCTACACCTTC. Protein sequence: CASKVSGQGHYGYTF.

The chain links TRBV4-2 to TRBJ2-1; 11 bases agree with TRBD1. The germline gives CDR1 LGHNA, CDR2 YNFKEQ. The CDR3 is made up of 16 amino acids. V lost 4 bases and J lost 4; bases outside the gene matches: 6. In nucleotides, the CDR3 is TGTGCCAGCAGCCCCTCAGGGACAGGGGGTTACAATGAGCAGTTCTTC. This translates into CASSPSGTGGYNEQFF.

This clone was observed a handful of times. The V gene is TRBV7-8, the J gene TRBJ2-1; no definite D call. V lost 2 bases to trimming and J lost 7 bases, with 12 bases between them. CDR3 length equals 14 residues. Germline values: CDR1 SGHVS, CDR2 FQNEAQ. The CDR3 spells CASSLTPPTNEQFF. CDR3 sequence (DNA): TGTGCCAGCAGCTTAACCCCCCCAACTAATGAGCAGTTCTTC.

The gene calls are TRBV28 and TRBJ1-1; 9 bases fit TRBD1. The germline V gene has CDR1 MDHEN and CDR2 SYDVKM. V shed 3 bases and J 1 base; nucleotides not matched to a gene: 9. This CDR3 has 17 residues. The CDR3 DNA sequence: TGTGCCAGCAGTTTGCCGGGACAGGGCCGTTGGAACACTGAAGCTTTCTTT. Its protein product is CASSLPGQGRWNTEAFF.

This rearrangement joins TRBV6-5 to TRBJ2-7; maybe TRBD1 (6 bases). The germline V gene has CDR1 MNHEY and CDR2 SVGAGI. The CDR3 is made up of 15 amino acids. Trimming shortened V by 7 bases and J by 4 bases, and 20 bases separated the two germline ends. In DNA form, the CDR3 reads TGTGCCAGCAAACGTACAGGGTGGGGTGCGTACGAGCAGTACTTC. As protein: CASKRTGWGAYEQYF.

In this sample, this clone turned up a few times. V is TRBV21-1 and J is TRBJ1-4. TRBV21-1 is a recognized pseudogene. The CDR3 spans 15 residues. CDR3 region: CASSKVAERDEKLFF. CDR3 nucleotide sequence: TGTGCCAGCAGCAAAGTAGCGGAGAGGGACGAAAAACTGTTTTTT.

The V and J genes are TRBV28 and TRBJ2-7; no firm D call. Trimming removed 10 bases from V and 5 bases from J, with 21 bases in between. This CDR3 spans 14 amino acids. Germline V gives CDR1 MDHEN, CDR2 SYDVKM. The CDR3 DNA reads TGTGCCACCTCTCTCAGCGATCTCGTCCACGAGCAGTACTTC. Protein product: CATSLSDLVHEQYF.

The gene calls are TRBV11-2 and TRBJ2-3; TRBD2 aligns across 11 bases. Germline loops: CDR1 SGHAT, CDR2 FQNNGV. This CDR3 has 15 residues. J lost 5 bases, V lost 2 bases, and 3 bases had no gene match. The CDR3 here is CASSLTGLAEDTQYF. Written as DNA, the CDR3 is TGTGCCAGCAGCTTAACGGGACTAGCGGAAGATACGCAGTATTTT.

The V call is TRBV18, the J call TRBJ2-7, with D hard to call. V was clipped by 6 bases and J by 3 bases, with 15 bases between them. CDR3 length: 14 amino acids. The germline gives CDR1 KGHSH, CDR2 LQKENI. DNA for the CDR3: TGTGCCAGCTCTCCAATACTTAGCAGCTACGAGCAGTACTTC. This sequence encodes CASSPILSSYEQYF.

This chain uses TRBV16 with TRBJ1-3; D is uncertain. Germline V gives CDR1 KGHSY, CDR2 FQNENV. The CDR3 loop spans 15 amino acids. The ends were cut back, 2 bases at V and 0 bases at J, with 8 bases in the middle. CDR3 sequence: CASSQRTVSGNTIYF. CDR3 DNA: TGTGCCAGCAGCCAAAGAACAGTCTCTGGAAACACCATATATTTT.

The chain joins TRBV7-2 to TRBJ2-3; tentatively, D is TRBD2 (6 bases). The length of the CDR3 is 15 residues. CDR1 is SGHTA and CDR2 is FQGNSA in the germline V gene. Trimming left V 3 bases short and J 6 bases short, with 16 bases between. CDR3 region: CASSLLTSSSDTQYF. DNA of the CDR3: TGTGCCAGCAGCTTGTTAACTAGCTCGTCGGATACGCAGTATTTT. The entire variable domain, with the rest obtained from reference TRBV7-2 and TRBJ2-3, is as follows: GAGVSQSPSNKVTEKGKDVELRCDPISGHTALYWYRQSLGQGLEFLIYFQGNSAPDKSGLPSDRFSAERTGGSVSTLTIQRTQQEDSAVYLCASSLLTSSSDTQYFGPGTRLTVL.

V usage is TRBV7-2 and J usage is TRBJ1-4; 9 positions agree with TRBD1. Germline V CDR1 and CDR2: SGHTA, FQGNSA. The trim removed 5 bases at V and 9 bases at J, leaving 22 bases unmatched. CDR3 length: 19 amino acids. This CDR3 reads CASSLTSGTGRSVLKKLFF. CDR3 nucleotide sequence: TGTGCCAGCAGCCTGACCTCCGGGACAGGGCGCTCGGTTTTGAAAAAACTGTTTTTT.